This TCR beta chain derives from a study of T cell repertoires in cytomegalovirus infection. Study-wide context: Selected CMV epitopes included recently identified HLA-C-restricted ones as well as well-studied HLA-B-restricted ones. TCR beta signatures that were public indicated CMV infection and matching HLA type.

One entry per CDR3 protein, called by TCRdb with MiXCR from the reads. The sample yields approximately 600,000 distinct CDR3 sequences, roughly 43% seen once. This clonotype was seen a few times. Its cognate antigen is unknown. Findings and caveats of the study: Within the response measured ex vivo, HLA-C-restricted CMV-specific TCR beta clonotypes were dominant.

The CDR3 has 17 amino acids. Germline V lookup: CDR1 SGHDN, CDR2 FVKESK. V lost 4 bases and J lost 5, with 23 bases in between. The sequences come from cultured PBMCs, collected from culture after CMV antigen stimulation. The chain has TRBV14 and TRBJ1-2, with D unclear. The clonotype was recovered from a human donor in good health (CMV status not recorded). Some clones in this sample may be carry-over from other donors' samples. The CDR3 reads CASSPRIADFEVYGYTF. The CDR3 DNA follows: TGTGCCAGCAGCCCTAGAATCGCGGATTTCGAGGTGTATGGCTACACCTTC.